This record looks at one T cell receptor (beta chain) sequence and its context. Trimming removed 4 bases from V and 9 bases from J; junction bases left unmatched: 7. The CDR3 is 13 residues long. The germline V gene has CDR1 SGHRS and CDR2 YFSETQ. While infection was still active, Seattle patients were enrolled and then followed longitudinally. This record belongs to a study of blood T cell repertoires in COVID-19. TCRdb's table, derived via immunoSEQ multiplex PCR, lists solely in-frame clones and lacks some. The repertoire holds over 150,000 clones, approximately 84% seen once, with 8.3% in the top ten.

The sequence was obtained from an older woman with COVID-19, enrolled during active disease. Input material: peripheral blood. V is TRBV5-1 and J is TRBJ2-1; TRBD2 aligns across 7 bases. The CDR3 is CASSRDYGVEQFF. Here the CDR3 DNA reads TGCGCCAGCAGCAGGGACTACGGGGTTGAGCAGTTCTTC. The full variable domain, rest sourced from reference TRBV5-1 and TRBJ2-1, is KAGVTQTPRYLIKTRGQQVTLSCSPISGHRSVSWYQQTPGQGLQFLFEYFSETQRNKGNFPGRFSGRQFSNSRSEMNVSTLELGDSALYLCASSRDYGVEQFFGPGTRLTVL.